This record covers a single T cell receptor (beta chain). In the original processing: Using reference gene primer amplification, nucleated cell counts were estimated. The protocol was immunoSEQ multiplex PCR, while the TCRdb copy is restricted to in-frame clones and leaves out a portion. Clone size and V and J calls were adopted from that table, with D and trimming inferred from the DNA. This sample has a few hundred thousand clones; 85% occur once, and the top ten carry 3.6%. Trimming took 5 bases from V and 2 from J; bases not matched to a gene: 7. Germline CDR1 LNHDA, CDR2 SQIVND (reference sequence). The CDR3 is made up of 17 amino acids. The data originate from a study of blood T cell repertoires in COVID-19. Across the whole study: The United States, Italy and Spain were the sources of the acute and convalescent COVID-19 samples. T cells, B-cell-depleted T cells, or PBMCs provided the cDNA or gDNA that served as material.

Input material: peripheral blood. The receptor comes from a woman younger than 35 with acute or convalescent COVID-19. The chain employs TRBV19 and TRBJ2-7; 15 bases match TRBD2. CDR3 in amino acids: CASSLGLAGGGAYEQYF. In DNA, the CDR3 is TGTGCCAGTAGTCTCGGACTAGCGGGGGGGGGCGCCTACGAGCAGTACTTC.